This record looks at one TCR beta chain sequence and its context. This clone was recorded a few times. The antigen it recognizes is unknown. No base quality information exists; no much larger clone differs at one position. The germline V gene provides CDR1 SGHTA and CDR2 FQGNSA. From V the trimming removes 5 bases and from J it removes 6 bases, while the gene matches leave 13 bases of the junction unaccounted for. Including cysteine and phenylalanine, the CDR3 has 16 amino acids. The kept DNA is CDR3 alone, 48 bases in frame from the first base. The entry originates in a study of blood T cell repertoires in COVID-19 (TCRdb year 2020). General notes on the study: Samples from collaborators originated in the United States, Italy and Spain and spanned both the acute and convalescent phases of COVID-19. The prospective study material was composed of cDNA or gDNA derived from T cells, B-cell-depleted T cells, or PBMCs. Deeply sampled blood TCRbeta repertoires from subjects exposed to, actively infected with, or recovered from COVID-19 were included in the dataset. A freely available public database, intended as a resource for researchers studying the immune response to SARS-CoV-2, is where the repertoires were released. The samples were drawn from the first 160 participants of the ongoing ImmuneRACE study and from some 1,300 subjects provided by 6 global collaborators. The sample metadata nearly always contained a de-identified subject ID, COVID-19 status, age in years and sex. Where available, HLA class I and class II types were obtained from metadata supplied by the sample provider rather than from assay-based typing.

The immunoSEQ Assay, a bias-controlled multiplex PCR, was used to amplify TCRbeta CDR3 regions from genomic DNA. Under the source paper's analysis protocol: Within the assay, amplification of reference gene primers was used to estimate how many nucleated cells each sample contained. To quantify the absolute abundance of each unique TCRbeta CDR3 rearrangement, sequence reads were collapsed and filtered. For each sample, productive Simpson clonality was calculated as the square root of Simpson's diversity index over productive rearrangements. TCRdb obtained this table from immuneACCESS and retained in-frame rearrangements with V and J assigned. These tables miss some clones; where compared with another copy, unresolved V genes account for less than half of the shortfall, and the remainder is unexplained. Clone size and the V and J calls come from that table; the DNA yielded D and trimming. The sample table contains about 27,000 clones; only one count was recorded for about 83% of them. 25% of the sample is held by the ten biggest clonotypes.

The collaborating institutions used their own protocols to collect whole blood in K2EDTA tubes. For TCRbeta analysis, collaborator samples were shipped as frozen whole blood, as isolated PBMCs, or as DNA extracted from either sample type. Summary of the overall study and its limitations: How much clinical and demographic metadata was included differed by source and by participant, and the metadata was provided uncurated.

The rearranged segments are TRBV7-2 and TRBJ2-1; TRBD2 aligns with 7 central bases. The sequence derives from an older man with active COVID-19. The sample comprised peripheral blood. The encoded CDR3 is CASSAVLAPFGNEQFF. Read as DNA, the sequence is TGTGCCAGCAGCGCCGTACTAGCGCCTTTTGGCAATGAGCAGTTCTTC.